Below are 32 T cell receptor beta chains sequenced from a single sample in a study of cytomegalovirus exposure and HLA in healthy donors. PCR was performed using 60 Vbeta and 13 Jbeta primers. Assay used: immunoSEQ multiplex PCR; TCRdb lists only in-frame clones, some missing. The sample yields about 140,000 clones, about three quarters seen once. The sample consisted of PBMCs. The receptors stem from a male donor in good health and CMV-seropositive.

The CDR3 coding sequence is TGTGCCAGCAGCCAGACCCGGGGGGCCGGTTTTTTCTTC. It codes for CASSQTRGAGFFF. The chain recombines TRBV14 with TRBJ2-1, with D tentatively TRBD2 (7 bases). Germline CDR1 SGHDN, CDR2 FVKESK. V was pared by 3 bases and J by 16 bases, with 19 bases between. The CDR3 length is 13 residues. The variable domain in full, with the rest retrieved from reference TRBV14 and TRBJ2-1, is EAGVTQFPSHSVIEKGQTVTLRCDPISGHDNLYWYRRVMGKEIKFLLHFVKESKQDESGMPNNRFLAERTGGTYSTLKVQPAELEDSGVYFCASSQTRGAGFFFGPGTRLTVL.

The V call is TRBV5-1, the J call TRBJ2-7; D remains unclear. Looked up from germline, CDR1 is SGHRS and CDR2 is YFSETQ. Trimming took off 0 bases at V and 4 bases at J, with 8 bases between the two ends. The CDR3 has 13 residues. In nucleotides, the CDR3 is TGCGCCAGCAGCTTGGCACAGCCATACGAGCAGTACTTC. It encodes CASSLAQPYEQYF.

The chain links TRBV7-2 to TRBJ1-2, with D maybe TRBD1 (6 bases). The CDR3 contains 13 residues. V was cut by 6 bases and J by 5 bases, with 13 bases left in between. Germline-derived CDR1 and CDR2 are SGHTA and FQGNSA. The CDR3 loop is CASRGGGQYGYTF. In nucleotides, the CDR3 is TGTGCCAGCAGAGGGGGGGGGCAATATGGCTACACCTTC.

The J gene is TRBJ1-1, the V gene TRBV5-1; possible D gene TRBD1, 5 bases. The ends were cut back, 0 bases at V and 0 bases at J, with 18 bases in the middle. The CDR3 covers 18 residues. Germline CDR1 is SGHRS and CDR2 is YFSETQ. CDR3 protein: CASSLAGGGLLMNTEAFF. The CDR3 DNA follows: TGCGCCAGCAGCTTGGCCGGGGGGGGTTTACTAATGAACACTGAAGCTTTCTTT.

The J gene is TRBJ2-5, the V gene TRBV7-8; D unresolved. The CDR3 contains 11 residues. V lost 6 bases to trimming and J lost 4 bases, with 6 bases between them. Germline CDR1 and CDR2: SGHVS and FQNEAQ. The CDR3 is CASSPLETQYF. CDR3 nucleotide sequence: TGTGCCAGCAGTCCCCTAGAGACCCAGTACTTC.

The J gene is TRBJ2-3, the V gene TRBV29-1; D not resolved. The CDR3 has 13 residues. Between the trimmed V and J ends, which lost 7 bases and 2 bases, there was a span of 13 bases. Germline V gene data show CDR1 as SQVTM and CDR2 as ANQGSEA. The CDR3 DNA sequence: TGCAGCGCTCAAGTACAGCTCACAGATACGCAGTATTTT. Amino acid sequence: CSAQVQLTDTQYF.

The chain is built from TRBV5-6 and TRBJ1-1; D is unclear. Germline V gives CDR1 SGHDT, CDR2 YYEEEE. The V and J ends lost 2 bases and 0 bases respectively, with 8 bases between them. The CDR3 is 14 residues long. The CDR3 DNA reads TGTGCCAGCAGCTTAAGCAGGATGAACACTGAAGCTTTCTTT. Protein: CASSLSRMNTEAFF.

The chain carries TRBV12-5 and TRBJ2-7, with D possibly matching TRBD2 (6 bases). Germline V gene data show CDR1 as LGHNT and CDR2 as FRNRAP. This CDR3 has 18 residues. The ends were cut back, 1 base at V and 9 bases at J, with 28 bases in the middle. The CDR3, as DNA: TGTGCTAGTGGTTTGGGACATGGATTCACGCCGGGGGACGGAGGGCAGTACTTC. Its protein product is CASGLGHGFTPGDGGQYF.

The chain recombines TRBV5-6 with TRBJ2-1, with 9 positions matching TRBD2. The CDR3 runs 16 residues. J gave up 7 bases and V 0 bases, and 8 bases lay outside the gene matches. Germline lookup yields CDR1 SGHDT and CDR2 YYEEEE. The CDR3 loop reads CASSLGASGMGNEQFF. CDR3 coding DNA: TGTGCCAGCAGCTTGGGGGCTAGCGGGATGGGGAATGAGCAGTTCTTC.

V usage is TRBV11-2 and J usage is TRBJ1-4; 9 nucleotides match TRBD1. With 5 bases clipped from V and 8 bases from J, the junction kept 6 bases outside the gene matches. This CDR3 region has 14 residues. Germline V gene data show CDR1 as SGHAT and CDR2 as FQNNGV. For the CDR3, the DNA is TGTGCCAGCAGCCCGGGGGACAGGGAGGAAAAACTGTTTTTT. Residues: CASSPGDREEKLFF.

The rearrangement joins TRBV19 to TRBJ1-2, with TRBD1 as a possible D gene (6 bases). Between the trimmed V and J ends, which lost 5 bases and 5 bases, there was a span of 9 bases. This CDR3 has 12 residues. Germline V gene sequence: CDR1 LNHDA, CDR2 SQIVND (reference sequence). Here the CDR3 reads CASSPDRYGYTF. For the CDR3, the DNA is TGTGCCAGTAGTCCCGACAGGTATGGCTACACCTTC.

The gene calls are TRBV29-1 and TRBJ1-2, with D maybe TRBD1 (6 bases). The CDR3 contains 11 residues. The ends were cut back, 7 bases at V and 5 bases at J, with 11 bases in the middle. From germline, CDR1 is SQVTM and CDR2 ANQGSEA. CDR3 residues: CSDWTEYGYTF. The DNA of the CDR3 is TGCAGCGACTGGACAGAGTATGGCTACACCTTC.

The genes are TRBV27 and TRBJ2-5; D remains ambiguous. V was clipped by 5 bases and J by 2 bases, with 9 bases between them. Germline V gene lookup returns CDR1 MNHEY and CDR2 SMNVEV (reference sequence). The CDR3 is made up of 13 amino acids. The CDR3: CASSRSQQETQYF. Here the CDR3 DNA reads TGTGCCAGCAGTCGTAGCCAACAAGAGACCCAGTACTTC.

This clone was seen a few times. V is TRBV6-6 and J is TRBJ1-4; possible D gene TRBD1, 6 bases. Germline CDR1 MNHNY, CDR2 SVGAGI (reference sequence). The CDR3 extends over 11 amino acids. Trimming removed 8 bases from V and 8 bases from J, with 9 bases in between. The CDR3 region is CASEGGEKLFF. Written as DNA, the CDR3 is TGTGCCAGCGAGGGGGGGGAAAAACTGTTTTTT.

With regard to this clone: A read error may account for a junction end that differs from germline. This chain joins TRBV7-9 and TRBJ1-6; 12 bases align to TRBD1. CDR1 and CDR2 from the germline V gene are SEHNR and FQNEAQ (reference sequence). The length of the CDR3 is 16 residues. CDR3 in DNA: TGTTCCAGCAGCTTTGGGACAGGGGGCAGGAATTCACCCCTCCACTTT. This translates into CSSSFGTGGRNSPLHF.

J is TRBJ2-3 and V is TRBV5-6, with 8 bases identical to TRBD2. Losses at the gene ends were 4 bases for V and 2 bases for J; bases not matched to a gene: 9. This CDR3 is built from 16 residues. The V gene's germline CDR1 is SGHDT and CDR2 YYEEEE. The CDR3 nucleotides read TGTGCCAGCAGCAGATTACTAGCGGCCCACACAGATACGCAGTATTTT. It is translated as CASSRLLAAHTDTQYF.

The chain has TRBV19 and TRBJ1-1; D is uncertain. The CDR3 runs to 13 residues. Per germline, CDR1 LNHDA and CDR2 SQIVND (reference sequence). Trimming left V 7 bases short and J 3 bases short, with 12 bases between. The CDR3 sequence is CASNWGVHTEAFF. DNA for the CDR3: TGTGCCAGTAATTGGGGAGTTCACACTGAAGCTTTCTTT.

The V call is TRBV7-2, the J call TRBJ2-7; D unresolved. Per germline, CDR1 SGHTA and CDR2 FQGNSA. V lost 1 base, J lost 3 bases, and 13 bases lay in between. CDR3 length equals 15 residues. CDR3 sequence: CASSLVPLEFYEQYF. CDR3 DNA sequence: TGTGCCAGCAGCTTAGTCCCCCTAGAGTTCTACGAGCAGTACTTC.

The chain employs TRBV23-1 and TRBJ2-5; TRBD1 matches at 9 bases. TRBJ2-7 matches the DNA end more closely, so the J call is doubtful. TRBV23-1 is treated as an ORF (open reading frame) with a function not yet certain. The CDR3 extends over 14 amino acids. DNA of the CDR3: TGCGCCAGCCTCGGGACAGGGCGGGGGAACGAGCAGTACTTC. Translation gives CASLGTGRGNEQYF.

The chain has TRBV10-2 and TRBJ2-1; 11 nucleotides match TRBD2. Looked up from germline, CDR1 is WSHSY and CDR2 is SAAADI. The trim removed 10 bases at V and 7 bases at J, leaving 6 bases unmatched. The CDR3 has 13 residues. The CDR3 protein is CATLLAGANEQFF. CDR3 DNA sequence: TGCGCCACCCTACTAGCGGGGGCTAATGAGCAGTTCTTC.

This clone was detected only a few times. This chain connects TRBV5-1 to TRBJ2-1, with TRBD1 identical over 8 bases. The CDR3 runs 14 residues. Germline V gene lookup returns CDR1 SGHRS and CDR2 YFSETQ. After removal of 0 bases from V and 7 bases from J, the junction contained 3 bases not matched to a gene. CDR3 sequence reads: CASSLGQGPNEQFF. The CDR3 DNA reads TGCGCCAGCAGCTTGGGACAGGGGCCTAATGAGCAGTTCTTC.

CDR3 in DNA: TGTGCCAGATCCCGCAGTATCGAAAAACTGTTTTTT. Translating gives CARSRSIEKLFF. The chain is built from TRBV21-1 and TRBJ1-4; TRBD1 was called by the table and not checked on the DNA. TRBV21-1 is termed a pseudogene. This CDR3 is 12 amino acids long.

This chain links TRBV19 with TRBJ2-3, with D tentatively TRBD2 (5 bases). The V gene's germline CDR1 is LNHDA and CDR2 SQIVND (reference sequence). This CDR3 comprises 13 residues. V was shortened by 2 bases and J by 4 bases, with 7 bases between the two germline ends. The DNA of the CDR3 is TGTGCCAGTAGTATATTTAGCGCAGATACGCAGTATTTT. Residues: CASSIFSADTQYF.

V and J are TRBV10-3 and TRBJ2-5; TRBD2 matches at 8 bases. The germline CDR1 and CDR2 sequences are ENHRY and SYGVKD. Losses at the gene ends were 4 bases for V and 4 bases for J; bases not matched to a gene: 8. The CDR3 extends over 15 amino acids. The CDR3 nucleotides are TGTGCCATCAGTGGCCAGTCGGGAGGGGTAGAGACCCAGTACTTC. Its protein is CAISGQSGGVETQYF.

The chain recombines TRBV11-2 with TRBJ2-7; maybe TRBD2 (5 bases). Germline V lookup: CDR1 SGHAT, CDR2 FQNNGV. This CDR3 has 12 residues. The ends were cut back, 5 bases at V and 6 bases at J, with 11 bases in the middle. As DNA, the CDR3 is TGTGCCAGCAGCGCCGACTATTCCGAGCAGTACTTC. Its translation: CASSADYSEQYF.

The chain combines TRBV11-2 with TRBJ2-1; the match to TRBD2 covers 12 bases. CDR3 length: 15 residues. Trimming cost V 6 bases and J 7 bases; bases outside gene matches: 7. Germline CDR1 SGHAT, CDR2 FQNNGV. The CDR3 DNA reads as TGTGCCAGCAGTCGGACTAGCGGGATGTTTAATGAGCAGTTCTTC. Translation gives CASSRTSGMFNEQFF.

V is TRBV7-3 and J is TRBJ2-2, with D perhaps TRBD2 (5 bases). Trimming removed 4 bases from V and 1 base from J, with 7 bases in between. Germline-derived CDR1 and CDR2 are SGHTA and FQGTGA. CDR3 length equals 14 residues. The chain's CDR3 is CASSWAGNTGELFF. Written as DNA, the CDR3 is TGTGCCAGCAGCTGGGCGGGGAACACCGGGGAGCTGTTTTTT.

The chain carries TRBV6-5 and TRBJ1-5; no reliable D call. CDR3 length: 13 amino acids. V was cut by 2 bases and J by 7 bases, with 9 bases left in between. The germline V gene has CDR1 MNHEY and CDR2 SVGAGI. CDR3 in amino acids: CASSYKEDQPQHF. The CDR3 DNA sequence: TGTGCCAGCAGTTACAAGGAGGACCAGCCCCAGCATTTT.

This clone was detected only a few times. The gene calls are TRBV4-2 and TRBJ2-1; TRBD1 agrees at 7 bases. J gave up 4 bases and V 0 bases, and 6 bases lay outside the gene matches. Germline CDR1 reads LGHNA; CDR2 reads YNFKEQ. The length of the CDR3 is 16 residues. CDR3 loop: CASSQEMGTEYNEQFF. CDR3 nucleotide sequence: TGTGCCAGCAGCCAAGAGATGGGGACAGAGTACAATGAGCAGTTCTTC.

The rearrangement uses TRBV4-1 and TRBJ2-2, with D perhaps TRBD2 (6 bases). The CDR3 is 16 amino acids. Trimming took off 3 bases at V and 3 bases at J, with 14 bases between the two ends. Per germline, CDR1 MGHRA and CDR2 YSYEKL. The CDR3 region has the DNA TGCGCCAGCAGCCATTTAGCGGAGCGGTACACCGGGGAGCTGTTTTTT. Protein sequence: CASSHLAERYTGELFF.

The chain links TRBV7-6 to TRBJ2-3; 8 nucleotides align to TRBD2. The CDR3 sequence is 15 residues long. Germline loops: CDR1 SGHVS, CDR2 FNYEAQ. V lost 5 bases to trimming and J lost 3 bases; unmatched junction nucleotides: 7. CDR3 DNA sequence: TGTGCCAGCAGCCTCGGGGGGGGGCCTACAGATACGCAGTATTTT. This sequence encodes CASSLGGGPTDTQYF.

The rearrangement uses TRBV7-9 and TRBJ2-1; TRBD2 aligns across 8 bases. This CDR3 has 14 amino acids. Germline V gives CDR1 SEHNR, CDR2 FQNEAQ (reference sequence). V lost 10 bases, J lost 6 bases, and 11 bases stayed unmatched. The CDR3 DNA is TGTGCCACTATAGAAGCGGGAGTTCCCAATGAGCAGTTCTTC. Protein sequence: CATIEAGVPNEQFF. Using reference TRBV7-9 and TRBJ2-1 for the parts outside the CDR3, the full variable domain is DTGVSQNPRHKITKRGQNVTFRCDPISEHNRLYWYRQTLGQGPEFLTYFQNEAQLEKSRLLSDRFSAERPKGSFSTLEIQRTEQGDSAMYLCATIEAGVPNEQFFGPGTRLTVL.